Below are 6 T cell receptor beta chains sequenced from a single sample in a study of identical twins. A single record per CDR3 protein comes from TCRdb applying MiXCR to the 5' RACE reads. The sample records under 350,000 distinct CDR3 sequences, 8.5% to 9.5% being singletons. These same data were also listed under a study on yellow fever vaccine responses in identical twins.

What was sequenced was CD8+ T cells sorted from blood. These receptors were taken from a woman aged 18-29 years in good health.

The chain joins TRBV5-6 to TRBJ1-1; TRBD1 might be the D (5 bases). This CDR3 has 13 amino acids. CDR1 is SGHDT and CDR2 is YYEEEE in the germline V gene. Trimming pared 5 bases from V and 4 bases from J, leaving 12 bases between. The CDR3 DNA sequence: TGTGCCAGCAGAACCGGGGGAAGCACTGAAGCTTTCTTT. Translated: CASRTGGSTEAFF.

A few counts support this clonotype. The V gene is TRBV7-6, the J gene TRBJ2-7, with 14 bases that match TRBD2. Germline CDR1 reads SGHVS; CDR2 reads FNYEAQ. The CDR3 sequence is 17 residues long. V shed 1 base, J shed 2 bases, and the junction held 4 bases outside the gene matches. CDR3 sequence reads: CASSLGGLAGDPYEQYF. Written as DNA, the CDR3 is TGTGCCAGCAGCTTAGGGGGACTAGCGGGAGACCCCTACGAGCAGTACTTC.

This clonotype was counted only a few times. This chain uses TRBV9 with TRBJ2-5, with D possibly matching TRBD1 (6 bases). The length of the CDR3 is 15 residues. V shed 4 bases and J shed 5 bases, with 18 bases lying between them. The germline V gene encodes CDR1 SGDLS and CDR2 YYNGEE. CDR3 protein: CASSPEWGPRETQYF. CDR3 DNA: TGTGCCAGCAGCCCTGAGTGGGGGCCGCGGGAGACCCAGTACTTC.

This clonotype has a handful of counts. The chain combines TRBV12-3 or TRBV12-4 with TRBJ2-1; the match to TRBD1 covers 8 bases. With 7 bases clipped from V and 7 bases from J, the junction kept 6 bases outside the gene matches. The CDR3 is made up of 13 amino acids. This chain's CDR3 is CASTQRTGNEQFF. For the CDR3, the DNA is TGTGCCAGCACCCAACGGACAGGGAATGAGCAGTTCTTC.

This clonotype was seen only a few times. This sequence joins TRBV12-3 or TRBV12-4 and TRBJ2-2, with D tentatively TRBD2 (6 bases). The V end lost 6 bases, the J end lost 7 bases, and 21 bases lay between the germline ends. There are 16 residues in the CDR3. The CDR3 reads CASSTPPREWGGELFF. The CDR3 nucleotides are TGTGCCAGCAGCACCCCGCCCCGGGAGTGGGGCGGGGAGCTGTTTTTT.

The chain carries TRBV29-1 and TRBJ1-3; D unresolved. CDR1 is SQVTM and CDR2 is ANQGSEA in the germline V gene. The CDR3 sequence is 14 residues long. The V and J ends lost 5 bases and 4 bases respectively, with 15 bases between them. The CDR3 region has the DNA TGCAGCGTTTACGGGGAGAACGAAGGAAACACCATATATTTT. As protein: CSVYGENEGNTIYF.